This T cell receptor (beta chain) was identified during a study of cytomegalovirus exposure and HLA in healthy donors. The primer mix had 60 Vbeta and 13 Jbeta primers. The repertoire was sequenced with immunoSEQ multiplex PCR; TCRdb's copy has only in-frame clones and lacks some. The sample yields about 130,000 clones, about 61% seen once. CDR1 and CDR2 from the germline V gene are SGHRS and YFSETQ. Trimming cost V 6 bases and J 2 bases; bases outside gene matches: 4. The CDR3 contains 14 residues. The sequencing input was PBMCs. The V and J genes are TRBV5-1 and TRBJ2-3, with 9 bases lining up with TRBD2. The sequence derives from a woman in her 40s in good health and CMV-seronegative. The CDR3 region has the DNA TGCGCCAGCATGGCGGGGGGGATCACAGATACGCAGTATTTT. As protein: CASMAGGITDTQYF.